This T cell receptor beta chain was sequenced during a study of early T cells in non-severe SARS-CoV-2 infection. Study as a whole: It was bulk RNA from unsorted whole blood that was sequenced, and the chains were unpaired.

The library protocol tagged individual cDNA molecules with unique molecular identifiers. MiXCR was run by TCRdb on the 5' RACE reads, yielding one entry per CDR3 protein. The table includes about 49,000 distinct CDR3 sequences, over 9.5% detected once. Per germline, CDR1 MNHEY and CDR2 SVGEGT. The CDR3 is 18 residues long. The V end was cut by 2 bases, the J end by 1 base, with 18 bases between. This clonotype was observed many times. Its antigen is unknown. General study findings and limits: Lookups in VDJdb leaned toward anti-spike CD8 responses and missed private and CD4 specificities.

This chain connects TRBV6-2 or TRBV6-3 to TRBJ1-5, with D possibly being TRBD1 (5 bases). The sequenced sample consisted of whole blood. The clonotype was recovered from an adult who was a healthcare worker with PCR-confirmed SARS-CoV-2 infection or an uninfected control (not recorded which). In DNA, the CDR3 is TGTGCCAGCAGTTACCAAATTACAGGAGGCGCGAGCAATCAGCCCCAGCATTTT. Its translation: CASSYQITGGASNQPQHF.